One and the same sample provided the 15 T cell receptor beta chains below, sequenced in a study of blood T cell repertoires in COVID-19. Sequencing was performed with immunoSEQ multiplex PCR; in TCRdb, only in-frame clones are kept and a portion is missing. The profile shows roughly 250,000 clones, 70% to 90% of them singletons. The sample consisted of peripheral blood. Receptor source: a woman aged 40 to 50 who had recovered from COVID-19.

The chain joins TRBV5-5 to TRBJ1-4; 11 positions match TRBD1. V lost 4 bases to trimming and J lost 7 bases; unmatched junction nucleotides: 9. This CDR3 has 16 amino acids. Germline-derived CDR1 and CDR2 are SGHKS and YYEKEE (reference sequence). CDR3 nucleotide sequence: TGTGCCAGCAGCCGGGGACAGGGGGGGCCTGTTGAAAAACTGTTTTTT. Amino acids: CASSRGQGGPVEKLFF.

The chain uses TRBV4-1 and TRBJ2-5; 13 bases map to TRBD2. Germline CDR1 reads MGHRA; CDR2 reads YSYEKL. This CDR3 is 17 amino acids long. The V segment lost 2 bases and the J segment 4 bases; nucleotides outside the gene matches: 7. In nucleotides, the CDR3 is TGCGCCAGCAGCCAATTGACTAGCGGGGGGTTCCGAGAGACCCAGTACTTC. This codes for CASSQLTSGGFRETQYF.

The chain joins TRBV6-2 or TRBV6-3 to TRBJ1-2; 7 bases are shared with TRBD1. V shed 2 bases, J shed 9 bases, and the junction held 12 bases outside the gene matches. Per the germline V gene, CDR1 is MNHEY and CDR2 is SVGEGT. This CDR3 contains 15 residues. CDR3 bases: TGTGCCAGCAGTTACCGGACAGGAAAGCTAAGGAGCTACACCTTC. It specifies CASSYRTGKLRSYTF.

CDR3: CASSFGQSANTGELFF. The CDR3 coding sequence is TGTGCCAGCAGTTTCGGACAGTCCGCGAACACCGGGGAGCTGTTTTTT. The V gene is TRBV6-5, the J gene TRBJ2-2; tentatively, D is TRBD1 (6 bases). V was shortened by 4 bases and J by 0 bases, with 12 bases between the two germline ends. Germline CDR1 and CDR2: MNHEY and SVGAGI. The CDR3 spans 16 residues.

This chain links TRBV5-1 with TRBJ2-7, with TRBD2 matching 12 bases. J lost 4 bases, V lost 4 bases, and 12 bases had no gene match. The CDR3 is made up of 17 amino acids. Germline V gives CDR1 SGHRS, CDR2 YFSETQ. As DNA, the CDR3 is TGCGCCAGCAGCCCAGCGGAACTAGCGGGGGGACGTTACGAGCAGTACTTC. This gives the protein CASSPAELAGGRYEQYF.

The rearrangement joins TRBV19 to TRBJ2-7, with 14 positions matching TRBD2. The ends lost 0 bases at V and 6 bases at J; junction bases unmatched: 7. The CDR3 is made up of 17 amino acids. Germline loops: CDR1 LNHDA, CDR2 SQIVND (reference sequence). The CDR3 sequence: CASSIDTGLAGAGEQYF. In DNA, the CDR3 is TGTGCCAGTAGTATAGACACGGGACTAGCGGGAGCTGGCGAGCAGTACTTC.

The chain uses TRBV9 and TRBJ2-4; the match to TRBD1 covers 7 bases. Looked up from germline, CDR1 is SGDLS and CDR2 is YYNGEE. The CDR3 is made up of 15 amino acids. V shed 4 bases and J 3 bases; nucleotides not matched to a gene: 7. The CDR3 is CASSRQGRGKNIQYF. In nucleotides, the CDR3 is TGTGCCAGCAGCAGACAGGGCCGGGGCAAAAACATTCAGTACTTC.

The chain uses TRBV6-6 and TRBJ2-3; D is perhaps TRBD1 (6 bases). Between the trimmed V and J ends, which lost 5 bases and 5 bases, there was a span of 20 bases. Germline loops: CDR1 MNHNY, CDR2 SVGAGI (reference sequence). The CDR3 runs to 16 residues. The CDR3 reads CASSHPTQGWGDTQYF. The CDR3 region has the DNA TGTGCCAGCAGTCACCCGACACAGGGTTGGGGAGATACGCAGTATTTT.

The chain employs TRBV6-2 or TRBV6-3 and TRBJ2-1, with 7 bases fitting TRBD1. V was pared by 5 bases and J by 4 bases, with 11 bases of the junction left unmatched. The CDR3 runs to 16 residues. The germline CDR1 and CDR2 sequences are MNHEY and SVGEGT. The CDR3 DNA is TGTGCCAGCAGTCCCACCCTCGGGACAGCTTACAATGAGCAGTTCTTC. Translation gives CASSPTLGTAYNEQFF.

This clone was seen only once. This sequence joins TRBV7-9 and TRBJ2-2, with a weak D call TRBD2 (6 bases). The length of the CDR3 is 17 residues. The germline V gene has CDR1 SEHNR and CDR2 FQNEAQ (reference sequence). V lost 1 base and J 2 bases, leaving 14 bases between the germline ends. The CDR3 coding sequence is TGTGCCAGCAGCTTAGTGGAGGGCAGGACAAACACCGGGGAGCTGTTTTTT. Amino acid sequence: CASSLVEGRTNTGELFF.

This rearrangement joins TRBV6-2 or TRBV6-3 to TRBJ2-1; tentative D call: TRBD2 (6 bases). With 5 bases removed from V and 9 bases from J, the gap between germline ends came to 14 bases. The CDR3 extends over 13 amino acids. CDR1 is MNHEY and CDR2 is SVGEGT in the germline V gene. Here the CDR3 reads CASSNPSASEQFF. The CDR3 DNA follows: TGTGCCAGCAGTAATCCTAGCGCTAGTGAGCAGTTCTTC.

This chain joins TRBV5-1 and TRBJ1-2; 7 bases agree with TRBD1. V shed 0 bases and J 8 bases; nucleotides not matched to a gene: 13. CDR1 is SGHRS and CDR2 is YFSETQ in the germline V gene. The CDR3 extends over 16 amino acids. The CDR3 loop reads CASSLASTTGSGGYTF. For the CDR3, the DNA is TGCGCCAGCAGCTTGGCCTCTACGACAGGGAGTGGCGGCTACACCTTC. The entire variable domain, with the rest obtained from reference TRBV5-1 and TRBJ1-2, is as follows: KAGVTQTPRYLIKTRGQQVTLSCSPISGHRSVSWYQQTPGQGLQFLFEYFSETQRNKGNFPGRFSGRQFSNSRSEMNVSTLELGDSALYLCASSLASTTGSGGYTFGSGTRLTVV.

This chain connects TRBV7-2 to TRBJ2-5; tentatively, D is TRBD2 (5 bases). The CDR3 totals 12 residues. V lost 5 bases and J lost 7, with 11 bases in between. Germline CDR1 reads SGHTA; CDR2 reads FQGNSA. In DNA, the CDR3 is TGTGCCAGCAGCCCGCGGGTTGGGACCCAGTACTTC. Its translation: CASSPRVGTQYF.

The V call is TRBV19, the J call TRBJ1-2, with D possibly TRBD1 on 6 matching bases. Trimming removed 0 bases at V and 4 bases at J, with 12 bases between. CDR1 is LNHDA and CDR2 is SQIVND in the germline V gene (reference sequence). CDR3 length equals 15 residues. The CDR3 DNA is TGTGCCAGTAGTATAGATTTGGCAGGGGCCTATGGCTACACCTTC. It encodes CASSIDLAGAYGYTF.

The chain is built from TRBV6-5 and TRBJ1-6; D possibly corresponds to TRBD1 (6 bases). V lost 0 bases and J lost 7, with 7 bases in between. CDR3 length: 14 residues. Germline V CDR1 and CDR2: MNHEY, SVGAGI. CDR3 sequence (DNA): TGTGCCAGCAGTTACTCGGGACAAAATTCACCCCTCCACTTT. This gives the protein CASSYSGQNSPLHF.